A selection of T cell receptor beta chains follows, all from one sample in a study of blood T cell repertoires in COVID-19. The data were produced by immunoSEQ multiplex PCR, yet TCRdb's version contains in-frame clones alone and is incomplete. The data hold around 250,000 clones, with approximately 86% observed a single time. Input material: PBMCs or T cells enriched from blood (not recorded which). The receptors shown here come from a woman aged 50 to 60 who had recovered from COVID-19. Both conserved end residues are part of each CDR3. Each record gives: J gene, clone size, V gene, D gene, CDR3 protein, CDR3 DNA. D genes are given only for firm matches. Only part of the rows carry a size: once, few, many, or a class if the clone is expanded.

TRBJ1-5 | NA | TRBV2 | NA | CASSEMGLSNQPQHF | TGTGCCAGCAGTGAAATGGGGCTTAGCAATCAGCCCCAGCATTTT
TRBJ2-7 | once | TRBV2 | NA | CASRAGPTLEQYF | TGTGCCAGCAGGGCAGGGCCTACCCTCGAGCAGTACTTC
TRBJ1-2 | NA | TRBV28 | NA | CASSRPSGINGYTF | TGTGCCAGCAGTCGCCCTAGCGGGATCAATGGCTACACCTTC
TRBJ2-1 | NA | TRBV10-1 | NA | CASSESRRGRVEQFF | TGCGCCAGCAGTGAGTCTCGGCGGGGCAGAGTTGAGCAGTTCTTC
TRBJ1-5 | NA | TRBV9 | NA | CASSVDSSNQPQHF | TGTGCCAGCAGCGTAGATAGTAGCAATCAGCCCCAGCATTTT
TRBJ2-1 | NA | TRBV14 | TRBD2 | CASSQGVFGTRGYNEQFF | TGTGCCAGCAGCCAAGGTGTCTTTGGGACTAGAGGGTACAATGAGCAGTTCTTC
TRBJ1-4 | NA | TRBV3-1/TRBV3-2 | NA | CASKGVEKLFF | TGTGCCAGCAAGGGGGTTGAAAAACTGTTTTTT
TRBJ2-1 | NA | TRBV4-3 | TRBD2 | CASSHAWGSGTVYNEQFF | TGCGCCAGCAGCCACGCCTGGGGTAGCGGGACCGTATACAATGAGCAGTTCTTC
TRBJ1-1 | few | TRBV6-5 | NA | CASSYDRTTEAFF | TGTGCCAGCAGTTACGACAGGACCACTGAAGCTTTCTTT
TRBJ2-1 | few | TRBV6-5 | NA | CASSTITSSYNEQFF | TGTGCCAGCAGCACCATTACGAGCTCCTACAATGAGCAGTTCTTC
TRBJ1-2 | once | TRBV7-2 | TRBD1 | CASSRDRVTNYGYTF | TGTGCCAGCAGCAGGGACAGGGTGACCAACTATGGCTACACCTTC
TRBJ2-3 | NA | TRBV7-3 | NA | CASSPYTGTDTQYF | TGTGCCAGCAGCCCTTACACGGGGACAGATACGCAGTATTTT
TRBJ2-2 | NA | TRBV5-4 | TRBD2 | CASSAPRREGYVGELFF | TGTGCCAGCAGCGCCCCTAGGAGGGAGGGCTATGTCGGGGAGCTGTTTTTT
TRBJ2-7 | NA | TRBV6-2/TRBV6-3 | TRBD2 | CASSLSGRAIDEQYF | TGTGCCAGCAGCCTTAGCGGGAGGGCCATCGACGAGCAGTACTTC
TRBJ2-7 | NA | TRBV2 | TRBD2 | CASSKGASGRLYEQYF | TGTGCCAGCAGTAAAGGGGCTAGCGGGAGGTTATACGAGCAGTACTTC
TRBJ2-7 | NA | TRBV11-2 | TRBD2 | CASSSGLAGLHRYEQYF | TGTGCCAGCAGCTCGGGGCTAGCGGGACTTCATCGCTACGAGCAGTACTTC
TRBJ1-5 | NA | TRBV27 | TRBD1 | CASRTPDRGNNQPQHF | TGTGCCAGCAGGACTCCGGACAGGGGGAACAATCAGCCCCAGCATTTT
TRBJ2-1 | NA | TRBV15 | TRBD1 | CATSSGYRGLSGEQFF | TGTGCCACCAGCAGTGGGTACAGGGGTTTGAGTGGTGAGCAGTTCTTC
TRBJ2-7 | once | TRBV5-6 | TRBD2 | CASSPFYGGSHEQYF | TGTGCCAGCAGCCCATTTTACGGCGGGAGCCACGAGCAGTACTTC
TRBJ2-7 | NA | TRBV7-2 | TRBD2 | CASSPRLQRGSYEQYF | TGTGCCAGCAGTCCCCGGCTGCAGCGGGGCAGCTACGAGCAGTACTTC
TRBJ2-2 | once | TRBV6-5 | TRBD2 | CASIPLGRGNRELFF | TGTGCCAGCATTCCCCTGGGGAGGGGCAACCGGGAGCTGTTTTTT
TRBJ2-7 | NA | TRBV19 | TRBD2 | CASSPPPTSGRPLRYEQYF | TGTGCCAGTAGTCCCCCACCGACTAGCGGGAGACCACTACGCTACGAGCAGTACTTC
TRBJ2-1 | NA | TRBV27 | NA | CASSPQGTSSYNEQFF | TGTGCCAGCAGCCCTCAGGGGACGAGCTCCTACAATGAGCAGTTCTTC
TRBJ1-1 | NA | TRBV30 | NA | CAWSVQLHTEAFF | TGTGCCTGGAGTGTACAGCTACACACTGAAGCTTTCTTT
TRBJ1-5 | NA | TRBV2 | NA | CASSDSGYSNQPQHF | TGTGCCAGCAGTGATTCAGGGTATAGCAATCAGCCCCAGCATTTT
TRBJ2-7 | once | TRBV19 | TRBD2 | CASSIGTSGSQQYF | TGTGCCAGTAGTATCGGGACTAGCGGGAGCCAGCAGTACTTC
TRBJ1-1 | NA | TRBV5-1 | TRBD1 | CASSLLGGEGAEAFF | TGCGCCAGCAGCTTGCTAGGGGGCGAAGGCGCTGAAGCTTTCTTT
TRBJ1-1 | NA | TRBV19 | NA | CASSTGLNTEAFF | TGTGCCAGTAGTACAGGATTGAACACTGAAGCTTTCTTT
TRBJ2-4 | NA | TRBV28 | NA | CASSSPTGIQYF | TGTGCCAGCAGTTCACCGACGGGCATTCAGTACTTC
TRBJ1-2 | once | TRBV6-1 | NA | CASSEVQGYYGYTF | TGTGCCAGCAGTGAAGTGCAGGGGTACTATGGCTACACCTTC
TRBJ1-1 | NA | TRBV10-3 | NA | CAITETFGNTEAFF | TGTGCCATCACTGAAACTTTCGGGAACACTGAAGCTTTCTTT
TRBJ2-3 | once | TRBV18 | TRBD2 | CASSPTSGGNTDTQYF | TGTGCCAGCTCCCCGACTAGCGGGGGAAACACAGATACGCAGTATTTT
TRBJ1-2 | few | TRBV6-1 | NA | CASSEAFYGYTF | TGTGCCAGCAGTGAAGCCTTCTATGGCTACACCTTC
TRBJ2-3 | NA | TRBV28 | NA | CASSLGRGRIDTQYF | TGTGCCAGCAGTTTAGGGCGGGGAAGGATCGATACGCAGTATTTT
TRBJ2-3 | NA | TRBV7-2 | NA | CASSLVHQPGQTQYF | TGTGCCAGCAGCTTGGTCCACCAACCCGGACAGACGCAGTATTTT
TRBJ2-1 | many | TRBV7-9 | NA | CASIPSSYNEQFF | TGTGCCAGCATCCCGAGCTCCTACAATGAGCAGTTCTTC
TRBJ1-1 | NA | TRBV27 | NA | CATGRGSTEAFF | TGTGCCACCGGGAGGGGGAGCACTGAAGCTTTCTTT
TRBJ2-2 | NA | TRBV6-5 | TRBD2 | CASRPRAGEAGELFF | TGTGCCAGCAGACCCCGGGCGGGAGAGGCCGGGGAGCTGTTTTTT
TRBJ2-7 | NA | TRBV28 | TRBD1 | CASSPLSGQGVIDEQYF | TGTGCCAGCAGTCCTCTATCGGGACAGGGGGTAATAGACGAGCAGTACTTC
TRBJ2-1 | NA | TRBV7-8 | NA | CASSFTSKGSGEQFF | TGTGCCAGCAGCTTTACCTCAAAGGGGTCAGGTGAGCAGTTCTTC
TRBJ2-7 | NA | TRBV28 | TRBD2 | CASTGTSGTYEQYF | TGTGCCAGCACCGGGACTAGCGGGACGTACGAGCAGTACTTC
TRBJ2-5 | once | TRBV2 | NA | CASSERVYQETQYF | TGTGCCAGCAGTGAACGGGTTTACCAAGAGACCCAGTACTTC
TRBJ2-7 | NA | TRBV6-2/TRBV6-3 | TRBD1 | CASSYAVGTGDSRSYEQYF | TGTGCCAGCAGTTACGCCGTTGGGACCGGGGACAGCCGGTCCTACGAGCAGTACTTC
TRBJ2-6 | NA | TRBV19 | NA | CASKGSAFFGANVLTF | TGTGCCAGTAAGGGGTCCGCGTTCTTTGGGGCCAACGTCCTGACTTTC
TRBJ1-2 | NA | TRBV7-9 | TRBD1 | CASRDSGQGNYGYTF | TGTGCCAGCAGAGATTCAGGACAGGGGAACTATGGCTACACCTTC
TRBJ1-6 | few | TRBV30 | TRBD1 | CAWRGQISSYNSPLHF | TGTGCCTGGCGGGGACAGATAAGCTCCTATAATTCACCCCTCCACTTT
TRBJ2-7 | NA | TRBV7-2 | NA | CASSQDISVQYF | NA
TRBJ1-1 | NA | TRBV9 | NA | CASSAISVWRGTEAFF | TGTGCCAGCAGCGCCATCTCTGTGTGGAGGGGCACTGAAGCTTTCTTT
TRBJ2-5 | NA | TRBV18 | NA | CASSPLGGTGETQYF | TGTGCCAGCTCACCACTAGGCGGGACCGGGGAGACCCAGTACTTC
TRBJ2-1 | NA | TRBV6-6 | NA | CASTDSASDHNEQFF | TGTGCCAGCACCGACTCGGCCAGCGACCACAATGAGCAGTTCTTC
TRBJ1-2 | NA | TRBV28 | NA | CASSLVSSANREF | TGTGCCAGCAGTTTAGTGTCGTCAGCGAATCGGGAATTC
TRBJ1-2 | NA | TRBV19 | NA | CASRLDRGGYTF | TGTGCCAGTAGATTAGACCGAGGAGGCTACACCTTC
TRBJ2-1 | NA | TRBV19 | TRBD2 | CASRRPDDLGGNEQFF | TGTGCCAGTAGGAGACCAGACGACTTGGGAGGGAATGAGCAGTTCTTC